This T cell receptor (beta chain) derives from a study of T cells in Graves' hyperthyroidism and ophthalmopathy. This clonotype was observed many times. The CDR3 runs to 18 residues. With V trimmed by 0 bases and J by 1 base, 10 bases remained unmatched. CDR1 and CDR2 (germline): DFQATT, SNEGSKA (reference sequence). There were TCR beta CDR3 regions amplified from RNA transcripts. HTBI primers were employed in a first-round RT-PCR of the TCR CDR3. TCRdb independently ran MiXCR on the multiplex PCR reads; one entry per CDR3 protein. The sample has approximately 420,000 distinct CDR3 sequences, more than 12% seen once; the top ten hold 30% to 35%.

The clonotype comes from a woman aged 25 to 45 with Graves' hyperthyroidism. The source material was blood. This sequence joins TRBV20-1 and TRBJ2-1, with 9 bases fitting TRBD2. CDR3 DNA: TGCAGTGCTAGAGAGGGGGGAGGGAGCGGGGGGTCCTACAATGAGCAGTTCTTC. Protein product: CSAREGGGSGGSYNEQFF.